The clone carrying this TCR beta chain was observed a handful of times. The data belong to a study of CD8 T cells in ankylosing spondylitis. In germline, CDR1 is LGHDT, CDR2 YNNKEL (reference sequence). The CDR3 is 14 amino acids. V gave up 1 base and J gave up 6 bases, with 10 bases separating them. Each CDR3 protein gets one entry after TCRdb re-called the 5' RACE reads with MiXCR. The sample has 350,000 or so distinct CDR3 sequences, around 10% seen once. This sequence originates from a female donor with ankylosing spondylitis or in good health (not recorded which). Sequenced material: blood, either unsorted or a sorted T cell fraction (not recorded which). The chain employs TRBV3-1 and TRBJ2-1; no reliable D call. The CDR3 region is CASSQGSRTNEQFF. The CDR3 region has the DNA TGTGCCAGCAGCCAAGGATCCAGGACCAATGAGCAGTTCTTC.